A selection of T cell receptor beta chains follows, all from one sample in a study of T-cell memory formation after mild COVID-19. From the 5' RACE reads, TCRdb called clonotypes with MiXCR, one entry per CDR3 protein. The data hold under 300,000 distinct CDR3 sequences, with around a tenth observed a single time. The sample was PBMCs or a T cell subset sorted from them (not recorded which). Receptors originate from a man younger than 35 who had mild COVID-19 (a few samples of this study predate the infection). Cell type and time point are not known. Each CDR3 is given with its conserved first and last residue. The order of the fields is clone size, J gene, V gene, D gene, CDR3 DNA, CDR3 protein. The D gene is left open where the match is weak. Size values are once, few and many counts, or a class for expanded clones, and some rows have none.

-,TRBJ2-1,TRBV12-3/TRBV12-4,TRBD1,TGTGCCAGCAGTTGGGACAGGGGGAAGAATGAGCAGTTCTTC,CASSWDRGKNEQFF
few,TRBJ2-5,TRBV24-1,TRBD2,TGTGCCACCAGTCCGGGGGGGGGCCAAGAGACCCAGTACTTC,CATSPGGGQETQYF
-,TRBJ1-5,TRBV6-4,-,TGTGCCAGCAGTGACCTCCCCGGCCGGCCCCAGCATTTT,CASSDLPGRPQHF
few,TRBJ2-1,TRBV12-3/TRBV12-4,TRBD1,TGTGCCAGCAGTTTAGTCCCCCGGACAGGGGCAGGTAATGAGCAGTTCTTC,CASSLVPRTGAGNEQFF
few,TRBJ2-5,TRBV6-5,TRBD1,TGTGCCAGCAGCCTGACAGGGGCCCAAGAGACCCAGTACTTC,CASSLTGAQETQYF
many,TRBJ1-2,TRBV7-9,TRBD1,TGTGCCTCTCTGGACAGGTTCCACCGTGGCTACACCTTC,CASLDRFHRGYTF
few,TRBJ1-6,TRBV20-1,-,TGCAGTGCTCTAGAGGGCAGGGGATATTCACCCCTCCACTTT,CSALEGRGYSPLHF
-,TRBJ2-3,TRBV5-1,-,TGCGCCAGCAGCTGGAGGCGGGATGGGGGGACAGATACGCAGTATTTT,CASSWRRDGGTDTQYF
many,TRBJ2-3,TRBV4-3,TRBD2,TGCGCCAGCAGCCAATCCGACGGGGGACTAGCAACAGATACGCAGTATTTT,CASSQSDGGLATDTQYF
-,TRBJ1-2,TRBV12-3/TRBV12-4,-,TGTGCCAGCAGTTTTTTGGGGGGCTGGTATGGCTACACCTTC,CASSFLGGWYGYTF
few,TRBJ1-1,TRBV7-8,-,TGTGCCAGCAGCATCCAACCTGTATTGGCTGAAGCTTTCTTT,CASSIQPVLAEAFF
many,TRBJ2-5,TRBV3-1,TRBD2,TGTGCCAGCAGCCTTGGAGCGGGGCAAGAGACCCAGTACTTC,CASSLGAGQETQYF
-,TRBJ2-5,TRBV11-2,-,TGTGCCAGCAGCCCGGTACACCGGAGAGGAGAGACCCAGTACTTC,CASSPVHRRGETQYF
few,TRBJ2-5,TRBV29-1,-,TGCAGCGGCAGGGCTAGCGACCAAGAGACCCAGTACTTC,CSGRASDQETQYF
-,TRBJ1-1,TRBV27,-,TGCACCAGCAGTTTTGGACTCGAGAACACTGAAGCTTTCTTT,CTSSFGLENTEAFF
-,TRBJ1-1,TRBV5-6,-,TGTGCCAGCAGCCCGATGAACACTGAAGCTTTCTTT,CASSPMNTEAFF
many,TRBJ2-2,TRBV11-2,-,TGTGCCAGCAGCTTAGGTCCGGCCGGGGAGCTGTTTTTT,CASSLGPAGELFF
few,TRBJ2-2,TRBV7-3,TRBD1,TGTGCCAGCAGCGGACAGGTTCCCCCCGGGGAGCTGTTTTTT,CASSGQVPPGELFF
-,TRBJ1-2,TRBV27,TRBD1,TGTGCCAGCAGTCCCCCGTTTGGGGACAGGGACTATGGCTACACCTTC,CASSPPFGDRDYGYTF
many,TRBJ2-7,TRBV2,-,TGTGCCAGCAGTGAGAACGCCTACGAGCAGTACTTC,CASSENAYEQYF
few,TRBJ1-4,TRBV5-1,-,TGCGCCAGCAGCCACAGTCATACTAATGAAAAACTGTTTTTT,CASSHSHTNEKLFF
few,TRBJ2-3,TRBV9,TRBD2,TGTGCCAGCAGCGTAGTGGCGGGGGGGCCCGATACGCAGTATTTT,CASSVVAGGPDTQYF
-,TRBJ1-6,TRBV20-1,-,TGCAGTGCTAGAGATGGGCAGACGGACTATTCACCCCTCCACTTT,CSARDGQTDYSPLHF
few,TRBJ1-1,TRBV10-3,-,TGTGCCATCAAAATCGGCCTAGACACTGAAGCTTTCTTT,CAIKIGLDTEAFF
-,TRBJ2-1,TRBV20-1,TRBD2,TGCAGTGTTAGGTCCTCCAGCGGGGGACACAATGAGCAGTTCTTC,CSVRSSSGGHNEQFF
many,TRBJ2-3,TRBV7-8,TRBD2,TGTGCCAGCAGCCAAGGACAGGACCAAAGGGGACTAGCGGGCAATACGCAGTATTTT,CASSQGQDQRGLAGNTQYF